This TCR beta chain came from a study of OX40 agonist ivuxolimab in advanced cancers. CDR3 length: 15 residues. CDR1 and CDR2 (germline): SEHNR, FQNEAQ (reference sequence). V gave up 5 bases and J gave up 4 bases; unmatched junction bases: 3. This clone was seen a single time. As yet, its antigen is unknown. Notes on the study in general: Both blood CD4+ and CD8+ T cells showed clonal growth by week 6 at 0.1 to 3.0 mg/kg. In a subset of nonresponders, normalized T-cell clonal expansion was also low.

Sequencing was performed with immunoSEQ multiplex PCR; in TCRdb, only in-frame clones are kept and a portion is missing. The sample has 45,000 or so clones, more than 65% seen once. The chain has TRBV7-9 and TRBJ2-1; 12 bases agree with TRBD2. The receptor comes from an adult with an advanced solid tumor such as melanoma, head and neck, liver or kidney cancer. The sequencing used CD4+ or CD8+ T cells sorted from blood, collected in a trial of the OX40 agonist ivuxolimab. Written as DNA, the CDR3 is TGTGCCAGCAGCCCCGGGACTAGCGGGTACAATGAGCAGTTCTTC. This sequence encodes CASSPGTSGYNEQFF.